The clone carrying this T cell receptor beta chain was picked up a small number of times. What it binds is not known. These data come from a study of lymphopenia after photon versus proton radiotherapy. Study observations and caveats: After the lymphocyte nadir, photon-treated repertoires showed oligoclonal expansion, especially of CD8+ Temra cells. Relative stability marked proton patients; photon patients lost diversity and naive cells.

The table came from immunoSEQ multiplex PCR; TCRdb's copy has only in-frame clones and leaves some out. The sample has approximately 150,000 clones, 80% to 90% seen once; the top ten hold around 4.5%. This sample comprised peripheral blood, obtained from a patient treated with photon-based radiotherapy. The source is a man in his fifties with gastric cancer.

The CDR3 DNA is TGCGCCAGCAGCCAAGTTGACATGGGACTAGCGGGAGACAATGAGCAGTTCTTC. As protein: CASSQVDMGLAGDNEQFF. This rearrangement joins TRBV4-1 to TRBJ2-1; 14 nucleotides line up with TRBD2. V shed 1 base and J 5 bases; nucleotides not matched to a gene: 7. Germline V CDR1 and CDR2: MGHRA, YSYEKL. The CDR3 is 18 amino acids.